This T cell receptor beta chain was recorded in a study of beta chain features in type 1 diabetes. Per the germline V gene, CDR1 is MNHNS and CDR2 is SASEGT. CDR3 length equals 15 residues. The J segment lost 6 bases and the V segment lost 0 bases, leaving 2 bases of the junction unmatched. The isolated RNA, all of it, was reverse transcribed, so expressed TCRB transcripts were what got sequenced. Method: immunoSEQ multiplex PCR; TCRdb's copy keeps in-frame clones and lacks some. The sample has about 16,000 clones; approximately 55% are singletons. Sequencing was done on a sample of stem cell memory CD4+ T cells from blood. The V and J genes are TRBV6-1 and TRBJ1-4; TRBD1 matches at 9 bases. The origin of this receptor is a woman aged 18-30 years in good health. The CDR3 region is CASSEAGTGHEKLFF. CDR3 sequence (DNA): TGTGCCAGCAGTGAAGCCGGGACAGGGCATGAAAAACTGTTTTTT.